This T cell receptor (beta chain) is drawn from a study of shared clonotypes between healthy human individuals. All donors were healthy HIV-negative adults lacking recent acute infections or vaccinations. Every donor, a Caucasian adult, lived in Nashville, Tennessee. Whole-study findings and limits: Naive subsets generally exceeded memory subsets in estimated richness. Lower generation probabilities were found for non-shared clonotypes than for those shared by all four donors.

Method: immunoSEQ multiplex PCR; TCRdb's copy keeps in-frame clones and lacks some. The table lists some 690,000 clones, roughly 91% of them singletons. Note on this clone: Its antigen is still unknown.

Sequencing was carried out using memory CD8+ T cells from PBMCs. Sample subset: CD45RO+ cells pooled with CCR7-negative TemRA cells. The TCR sequence derives from a man in his late teens or twenties in good health. Some clones in this sample may be carry-over from other donors' samples.

This chain's CDR3 is CASSLTPPDRGHINEQFF. DNA for the CDR3: TGTGCCAGCAGCTTAACGCCACCCGACAGGGGGCATATCAATGAGCAGTTCTTC. The J gene is TRBJ2-1, the V gene TRBV7-3, with TRBD1 matching 10 bases. CDR1 SGHTA and CDR2 FQGTGA come from the germline V gene. The CDR3 is 18 residues long. V shed 0 bases, J shed 6 bases, and the junction held 11 bases outside the gene matches.